The source of this T cell receptor (beta chain) is a study of metastatic and nonmetastatic thyroid tumors. Across the whole study: Thyroid patients, malignant and benign, had repertoires compared across blood and tumor or nodule tissue. Study observations and caveats: Reports indicated that malignant thyroid tumors showed significantly higher TCR beta diversity than benign nodules did, in blood and tumor.

Source study methods: The distant-metastasis classifier for papillary thyroid cancer was built from CDR3 differences across clinicopathological groups. Through MiXCR, TCRdb re-clonotyped the PCR reads. The V and J calls were not made by the authors but by TCRdb's processing. The repertoire consists of some 33,000 clones, with about 18% occurring once and the leading ten covering under 5%. This clone has a count of ten or more. What it binds is unknown. No treatment of any kind had been given to any patient before thyroid surgery. CDR3 length equals 11 residues. Trimming stripped 7 bases from V and 7 bases from J, with 13 bases between. Germline CDR1 SQVTM, CDR2 ANQGSEA.

Sequencing was performed on blood. This TCR was recovered from a female donor with papillary thyroid cancer or a benign thyroid nodule (not recorded which). Some clones in this sample may be carry-over from other donors' samples. The chain has TRBV29-1 and TRBJ2-5; TRBD2 is a possible D gene (6 bases). The CDR3 DNA reads TGCAGCGCCTGGATCGGGGGGACCCAGTACTTC. Protein product: CSAWIGGTQYF.